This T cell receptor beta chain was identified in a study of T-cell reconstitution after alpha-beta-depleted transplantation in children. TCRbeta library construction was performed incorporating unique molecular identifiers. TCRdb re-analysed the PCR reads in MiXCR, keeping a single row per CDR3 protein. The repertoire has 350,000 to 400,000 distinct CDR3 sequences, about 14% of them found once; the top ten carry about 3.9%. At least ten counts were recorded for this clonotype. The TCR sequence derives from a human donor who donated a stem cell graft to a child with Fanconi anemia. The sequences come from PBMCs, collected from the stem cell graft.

The CDR3 region has the DNA TGCAGTGCTAGAGATAGGCGGACAGGGGAGAATCAGCCCCAGCATTTT. Its protein product is CSARDRRTGENQPQHF. V gene TRBV20-1 combines with J gene TRBJ1-5; 9 positions match TRBD1. Germline CDR1 and CDR2: DFQATT and SNEGSKA (reference sequence). The V gene end was trimmed by 0 bases and the J gene end by 4 bases; junction bases not matched to a gene: 7. The CDR3 is made up of 16 amino acids.